The 26 T cell receptor beta chains below were found in one sample sequenced in a study of cytomegalovirus exposure and HLA in healthy donors. Primers for the PCR totalled 60 Vbeta and 13 Jbeta. Profiling relied on immunoSEQ multiplex PCR, and the TCRdb table lists in-frame clones only, not all of them. The sample lists approximately 160,000 clones, 75% to 85% occurring once. The specimen was PBMCs. These receptors all come from a woman under 30 in good health and CMV-seronegative.

The gene calls are TRBV9 and TRBJ2-3, with 12 nucleotides matching TRBD2. The germline CDR1 and CDR2 sequences are SGDLS and YYNGEE. The J segment lost 4 bases and the V segment lost 0 bases, leaving 3 bases of the junction unmatched. The CDR3 length is 16 residues. CDR3 region: CASSVARLAGADTQYF. CDR3 nucleotides: TGTGCCAGCAGCGTAGCTCGACTAGCGGGAGCAGATACGCAGTATTTT.

V is TRBV5-8 and J is TRBJ1-3, with TRBD1 as a possible D gene (6 bases). This CDR3 contains 15 residues. CDR1 SGHTS and CDR2 YDEGEE come from the germline V gene. Trimming shortened V by 0 bases and J by 5 bases, and 12 bases separated the two germline ends. The CDR3 sequence: CASSLEAQGRNTIYF. The DNA for the CDR3 is TGTGCCAGCAGCTTGGAGGCACAGGGACGAAACACCATATATTTT.

This clone has just one count. This chain uses TRBV28 with TRBJ2-7; TRBD1 matches at 8 bases. Germline lookup yields CDR1 MDHEN and CDR2 SYDVKM. This CDR3 spans 15 amino acids. V lost 6 bases to trimming and J lost 4 bases; unmatched junction nucleotides: 11. The CDR3 DNA reads TGTGCCAGCAGGGAGCCCGGGACAGGCATGTACGAGCAGTACTTC. This codes for CASREPGTGMYEQYF.

This chain joins TRBV18 and TRBJ2-1; maybe TRBD2 (7 bases). The V end was cut by 0 bases, the J end by 13 bases, with 13 bases between. Germline V gives CDR1 KGHSH, CDR2 LQKENI. The CDR3 covers 13 residues. CDR3 loop: CASSPPNGGPQFF. Written as DNA, the CDR3 is TGTGCCAGCTCACCACCGAACGGGGGGCCTCAGTTCTTC. Full variable domain (remainder filled in from reference TRBV18 and TRBJ2-1): NAGVMQNPRHLVRRRGQEARLRCSPMKGHSHVYWYRQLPEEGLKFMVYLQKENIIDESGMPKERFSAEFPKEGPSILRIQQVVRGDSAAYFCASSPPNGGPQFFGPGTRLTVL.

The chain joins TRBV9 to TRBJ2-5; D not certain. V lost 0 bases, J lost 1 base, and 10 bases lay in between. Germline-derived CDR1 and CDR2 are SGDLS and YYNGEE. The CDR3 is 15 amino acids. CDR3 region: CASSVDLTAQETQYF. CDR3 nucleotide sequence: TGTGCCAGCAGCGTAGATTTAACAGCCCAAGAGACCCAGTACTTC.

The sample holds one count of this clone. This chain connects TRBV29-1 to TRBJ2-7; no firm D call. Germline CDR1 SQVTM, CDR2 ANQGSEA. Trimming removed 7 bases from V and 3 bases from J, with 10 bases in between. This CDR3 comprises 11 residues. CDR3 loop: CSATVFYEQYF. CDR3 coding DNA: TGCAGCGCCACAGTCTTCTACGAGCAGTACTTC.

The chain employs TRBV10-3 and TRBJ2-1, with D possibly being TRBD1 (5 bases). V lost 11 bases to trimming and J lost 0 bases, with 17 bases between them. CDR1 is ENHRY and CDR2 is SYGVKD in the germline V gene. The CDR3 spans 15 residues. This chain's CDR3 is CASQRGSYSYNEQFF. CDR3 DNA: TGTGCCTCTCAAAGGGGCAGCTACTCCTACAATGAGCAGTTCTTC.

This chain uses TRBV19 with TRBJ1-1, with 9 positions matching TRBD1. The germline CDR1 and CDR2 sequences are LNHDA and SQIVND (reference sequence). The V gene end was trimmed by 5 bases and the J gene end by 5 bases; junction bases not matched to a gene: 9. This CDR3 has 15 amino acids. The CDR3 protein is CASSPLGQGRTEAFF. The CDR3 region has the DNA TGTGCCAGTAGTCCACTGGGACAGGGAAGGACTGAAGCTTTCTTT.

The chain couples TRBV28 to TRBJ2-2, with 9 bases fitting TRBD2. After removal of 6 bases from V and 0 bases from J, the junction contained 8 bases not matched to a gene. Germline CDR1 is MDHEN and CDR2 is SYDVKM. The CDR3 sequence is 17 residues long. The CDR3 region has the DNA TGTGCCAGCAGAACCGGGACTAGCAGCGCGAACACCGGGGAGCTGTTTTTT. This translates into CASRTGTSSANTGELFF.

The genes are TRBV19 and TRBJ1-5; tentatively, D is TRBD1 (6 bases). V lost 1 base to trimming and J lost 3 bases, with 10 bases between them. Germline CDR1 and CDR2: LNHDA and SQIVND (reference sequence). The CDR3 totals 15 residues. The CDR3 protein is CASSIGGHLNQPQHF. CDR3 sequence (DNA): TGTGCCAGTAGTATAGGGGGACACCTCAATCAGCCCCAGCATTTT. The full variable domain, in which reference TRBV19 and TRBJ1-5 provide the parts outside the CDR3, is DGGITQSPKYLFRKEGQNVTLSCEQNLNHDAMYWYRQDPGQGLRLIYYSQIVNDFQKGDIAEGYSVSREKKESFPLTVTSAQKNPTAFYLCASSIGGHLNQPQHFGDGTRLSIL.

CDR3 nucleotides: TGTGCCAGTAGTATCACGGCAGCGGGAGGAGGGACAGATACGCAGTATTTT. Its translation: CASSITAAGGGTDTQYF. This chain links TRBV19 with TRBJ2-3, with 9 bases lining up with TRBD2. Germline lookup yields CDR1 LNHDA and CDR2 SQIVND (reference sequence). This CDR3 has 17 residues. The V segment lost 3 bases and the J segment 3 bases; nucleotides outside the gene matches: 10.

The V gene is TRBV4-1, the J gene TRBJ2-7; 11 bases agree with TRBD1. The CDR3 consists of 15 residues. V trimming: 4 bases; J trimming: 5 bases; junction bases outside the gene matches: 7. The germline V gene has CDR1 MGHRA and CDR2 YSYEKL. The CDR3 is CASSLFGQGADEQYF. CDR3 DNA: TGCGCCAGCAGCCTCTTTGGACAGGGGGCGGACGAGCAGTACTTC.

The chain carries TRBV19 and TRBJ1-1; unclear D gene. The CDR3 covers 14 residues. The V gene's germline CDR1 is LNHDA and CDR2 SQIVND (reference sequence). Trimming left V 3 bases short and J 5 bases short, with 13 bases between. CDR3 residues: CASSIRRRTTEAFF. The DNA of the CDR3 is TGTGCCAGTAGTATCCGTCGGAGAACAACTGAAGCTTTCTTT. Full variable domain (missing parts from reference TRBV19 and TRBJ1-1): DGGITQSPKYLFRKEGQNVTLSCEQNLNHDAMYWYRQDPGQGLRLIYYSQIVNDFQKGDIAEGYSVSREKKESFPLTVTSAQKNPTAFYLCASSIRRRTTEAFFGQGTRLTVV.

CDR3 nucleotides: TGTGCCAGCAGCCAAGAGGGTGGCGAAAAACTGTTTTTT. Amino acids: CASSQEGGEKLFF. The chain has TRBV7-9 and TRBJ1-4; no reliable D call. The CDR3 is 13 residues long. Germline V gene data show CDR1 as SEHNR and CDR2 as FQNEAQ (reference sequence). V lost 5 bases and J lost 8, with 12 bases in between.

The table lists this clone with a few counts. V gene TRBV6-5 combines with J gene TRBJ1-4, with D perhaps TRBD1 (6 bases). The CDR3 runs 15 residues. Germline lookup yields CDR1 MNHEY and CDR2 SVGAGI. Trimming removed 5 bases from V and 7 bases from J, with 17 bases in between. The CDR3 loop reads CASSPLRGAGEKLFF. CDR3 sequence (DNA): TGTGCCAGCAGTCCCCTCCGGGGGGCGGGTGAAAAACTGTTTTTT.

The V gene is TRBV28, the J gene TRBJ1-5; 7 bases fit TRBD1. This CDR3 is 15 amino acids long. The J segment lost 2 bases and the V segment lost 6 bases, leaving 7 bases of the junction unmatched. The germline CDR1 and CDR2 sequences are MDHEN and SYDVKM. CDR3 region: CASRANRGGNQPQHF. The CDR3, as DNA: TGTGCCAGCAGAGCTAACAGGGGTGGCAATCAGCCCCAGCATTTT.

The chain recombines TRBV5-1 with TRBJ1-6, with TRBD1 matching over 7 bases. The CDR3 has 16 amino acids. From germline, CDR1 is SGHRS and CDR2 YFSETQ. J gave up 13 bases and V 5 bases, and 18 bases lay outside the gene matches. CDR3 sequence: CASRNAGTAQSLPLHF. The CDR3, as DNA: TGCGCCAGCAGAAATGCCGGGACAGCTCAATCCCTCCCCCTCCACTTT.

V usage is TRBV18 and J usage is TRBJ2-5; 13 nucleotides match TRBD2. With V trimmed by 5 bases and J by 5 bases, 8 bases remained unmatched. This CDR3 contains 16 residues. CDR1 and CDR2 from the germline V gene are KGHSH and LQKENI. The CDR3 nucleotides read TGTGCCAGCTCAGAGATAAGGACTAGCGGGGGTGAGACCCAGTACTTC. Translating gives CASSEIRTSGGETQYF.

V is TRBV11-2 and J is TRBJ2-2; 16 bases agree with TRBD2. Germline V gene data show CDR1 as SGHAT and CDR2 as FQNNGV. V was pared by 5 bases and J by 5 bases, with 8 bases of the junction left unmatched. The CDR3 totals 18 residues. The CDR3 spells CASSAGLAGGPRTGELFF. In nucleotides, the CDR3 is TGTGCCAGCAGCGCGGGACTAGCGGGGGGGCCGCGGACCGGGGAGCTGTTTTTT.

This chain links TRBV19 with TRBJ2-1; 9 bases are shared with TRBD2. This CDR3 spans 15 amino acids. Germline loops: CDR1 LNHDA, CDR2 SQIVND (reference sequence). V was pared by 7 bases and J by 8 bases, with 12 bases of the junction left unmatched. CDR3 nucleotides: TGTGCCAGTATCGACAATAGCGGGAGTTCAGATGAGCAGTTCTTC. This codes for CASIDNSGSSDEQFF.

The sample holds one count of this clone. The chain carries TRBV30 and TRBJ2-7, with 12 nucleotides matching TRBD2. Looked up from germline, CDR1 is GTSNPN and CDR2 is SVGIG (reference sequence). This CDR3 region has 15 residues. The J segment lost 1 base and the V segment lost 1 base, leaving 2 bases of the junction unmatched. CDR3 in amino acids: CAWSGGLAGSYEQYF. The CDR3 coding sequence is TGTGCCTGGAGTGGCGGACTAGCGGGGTCCTACGAGCAGTACTTC.

V gene TRBV28 combines with J gene TRBJ1-2; D uncertain. Per germline, CDR1 MDHEN and CDR2 SYDVKM. CDR3 length: 12 residues. With 6 bases removed from V and 4 bases from J, the gap between germline ends came to 9 bases. The CDR3 DNA reads TGTGCCAGCAGGCCGGGGTTCTATGGCTACACCTTC. This translates into CASRPGFYGYTF.

V usage is TRBV18 and J usage is TRBJ1-2; TRBD1 aligns across 9 bases. V dropped 0 bases and J dropped 4; count of bases not matched to a gene: 3. The CDR3 is 15 amino acids. Germline V gene sequence: CDR1 KGHSH, CDR2 LQKENI. The CDR3 sequence: CASSPPGQGLYGYTF. The CDR3, as DNA: TGTGCCAGCTCACCACCGGGACAGGGCCTCTATGGCTACACCTTC.

The V call is TRBV19, the J call TRBJ2-7, with TRBD1 matching 7 bases. CDR1 and CDR2 from the germline V gene are LNHDA and SQIVND (reference sequence). There are 15 residues in the CDR3. The trim removed 1 base at V and 2 bases at J, leaving 5 bases unmatched. The CDR3 DNA is TGTGCCAGTAGTATAGGACAAGGGACAGCCTACGAGCAGTACTTC. It translates to CASSIGQGTAYEQYF.

This clone has more than one count but fewer than ten. The chain links TRBV7-9 to TRBJ1-4; D is possibly TRBD1 (5 bases). V lost 2 bases to trimming and J lost 6 bases, with 10 bases between them. The CDR3 extends over 14 amino acids. Germline CDR1 and CDR2: SEHNR and FQNEAQ (reference sequence). The CDR3 protein is CASSLRGMHEKLFF. DNA of the CDR3: TGTGCCAGCAGCTTACGGGGGATGCATGAAAAACTGTTTTTT.

The chain is built from TRBV19 and TRBJ1-2; D remains ambiguous. Germline-derived CDR1 and CDR2 are LNHDA and SQIVND (reference sequence). The V gene lost 8 bases and the J gene lost 1 base, with 14 bases spanning the gap. CDR3 size: 14 residues. CDR3 protein: CASRRGQFNYGYTF. The CDR3 coding sequence is TGTGCCAGTCGCCGCGGTCAGTTTAACTATGGCTACACCTTC.